A single T cell receptor beta chain is shown here with its context. Sequenced by immunoSEQ multiplex PCR; TCRdb stores in-frame clones only, minus some. The table has 30,000 to 35,000 clones, more than 75% seen once; the top ten hold roughly 40%. This entry is derived from a study of blood T cell repertoires in COVID-19. The junction had 6 bases not matched to a gene; V was cut back by 5 bases and J by 2 bases. This CDR3 spans 16 amino acids. Germline CDR1 reads SGHTA; CDR2 reads FQGNSA. Sequenced sample: peripheral blood. This clonotype originated in a man at least 80 years old with active or convalescent COVID-19. The chain has TRBV7-2 and TRBJ2-2; 9 nucleotides line up with TRBD1. CDR3 nucleotides: TGTGCCAGCAGCCTCCGGGACAGGGCTAACACCGGGGAGCTGTTTTTT. Amino acid sequence: CASSLRDRANTGELFF.